This T cell receptor (beta chain) was recorded in a study of T-cell memory formation after mild COVID-19. Between the trimmed V and J ends, which lost 7 bases and 0 bases, there was a span of 11 bases. Germline loops: CDR1 DFQATT, CDR2 SNEGSKA (reference sequence). The CDR3 extends over 13 amino acids. TCRdb reprocessed the 5' RACE reads with MiXCR, giving one entry per CDR3 protein. The sample holds about 350,000 distinct CDR3 sequences, 20% to 25% seen once. Study-wide points: Contracting CD4+ clones lay largely in CM and EM, with CD8+ ones residing in EMRA. Among clones contracting day 15 to 85, CD4/CD8 was balanced, whereas later expanders leaned CD4+. Pre-infection memory contained some responding clones, which suggested that cross-reactive memory had joined. Second-wave clones with a day 37 peak had unconfirmed SARS-CoV-2 specificity.

With regard to this clonotype: The antigen is unknown.

Sample: PBMCs or a T cell subset sorted from them (not recorded which). This TCR derives from a man aged 18-30 years who had mild COVID-19 (a few samples of this study predate the infection). Cell type and time point are not known. The rearrangement uses TRBV20-1 and TRBJ2-3; D is unresolved. In DNA form, the CDR3 reads TGCAGTGATATGATGGCTAGCACAGATACGCAGTATTTT. Amino acids: CSDMMASTDTQYF.